The rows below give T cell receptor beta chains drawn from one sample of a study of blood T cell repertoires in COVID-19. Libraries were prepared by immunoSEQ multiplex PCR; TCRdb keeps only in-frame clonotypes and omits some of them. This table holds some 90,000 clones, around 89% found once. Material for sequencing was peripheral blood. These receptors originate from a woman aged 80 or over with active or convalescent COVID-19. CDR3s include the opening cysteine and the closing phenylalanine or tryptophan. D genes are given only for firm matches. A clone size is listed for some rows: how often the clone was seen (once, few, many), or a class if it is expanded.

TRBJ2-7 | TRBV12-3/TRBV12-4 | . | . | CASSHGGGGEQYF | TGTGCCAGCAGCCATGGCGGGGGCGGCGAGCAGTACTTC
TRBJ1-2 | TRBV28 | . | . | CASSFLAGAGYTF | .
TRBJ2-1 | TRBV5-4 | . | TRBD2 | CASSLKSSGRGSYNEQFF | TGTGCCAGCAGCTTGAAATCTAGCGGGAGGGGCTCCTACAATGAGCAGTTCTTC
TRBJ1-1 | TRBV28 | . | . | CASSFVQPNTEAFF | TGTGCCAGCAGTTTCGTACAGCCGAACACTGAAGCTTTCTTT
TRBJ2-2 | TRBV9 | once | . | CASSVPGSGELFF | TGTGCCAGCAGCGTTCCAGGGTCCGGGGAGCTGTTTTTT
TRBJ2-3 | TRBV10-3 | . | TRBD1 | CAISWTGGTDTQYF | TGTGCCATCAGCTGGACAGGGGGGACAGATACGCAGTATTTT
TRBJ2-5 | TRBV5-6 | . | . | CASSAPGHDKETQYF | TGTGCCAGCAGCGCGCCGGGACATGACAAAGAGACCCAGTACTTC
TRBJ1-4 | TRBV15 | . | TRBD1 | CATRDRGPNEKLFF | TGTGCCACCAGAGACAGGGGTCCTAATGAAAAACTGTTTTTT
TRBJ1-3 | TRBV28 | . | . | CASSLQGRDTIYF | TGTGCCAGCAGCCTACAGGGTCGCGACACCATATATTTT
TRBJ2-7 | TRBV19 | . | . | CASSRGSSYEQYF | TGTGCCAGTAGTAGAGGGTCGTCCTACGAGCAGTACTTC
TRBJ1-2 | TRBV6-1 | . | . | CASSDTGPYGYTF | TGTGCCAGCAGTGACACAGGGCCCTATGGCTACACCTTC
TRBJ2-2 | TRBV27 | . | . | CASSLRGATARTNTGELFF | TGTGCCAGCAGTTTACGTGGGGCTACCGCGAGGACGAACACCGGGGAGCTGTTTTTT
TRBJ1-1 | TRBV27 | once | . | CASSTAVPTGYDRSTEAFF | TGTGCCAGCAGTACGGCGGTGCCTACAGGGTACGATAGGAGCACTGAAGCTTTCTTT
TRBJ2-1 | TRBV7-2 | . | TRBD1 | CASSRSRDRGADEQFF | TGTGCCAGCAGCCGCAGCCGGGACAGGGGAGCAGATGAGCAGTTCTTC
TRBJ2-3 | TRBV5-1 | . | . | CASSGSFTDTQYF | TGCGCCAGCAGCGGCTCTTTCACAGATACGCAGTATTTT
TRBJ1-3 | TRBV18 | . | . | CASSPKGVFGNTIYF | TGTGCCAGCTCACCAAAGGGGGTGTTCGGAAACACCATATATTTT
TRBJ1-2 | TRBV11-2 | few | TRBD1 | CASSFRLGGDGYTF | TGTGCCAGCAGCTTTAGATTAGGGGGCGACGGCTACACCTTC
TRBJ1-3 | TRBV2 | . | . | CASRRDGSSGNTIYF | TGTGCCAGCCGCCGGGACGGGAGCTCTGGAAACACCATATATTTT
TRBJ1-1 | TRBV7-8 | . | . | CASSLVGRVNTEAFF | TGTGCCAGCAGCTTAGTTGGCAGGGTGAACACTGAAGCTTTCTTT
TRBJ2-1 | TRBV7-2 | . | . | CASSLRGNEQFF | TGTGCCAGCTCCCTCCGGGGGAATGAGCAGTTCTTC
TRBJ2-3 | TRBV6-5 | . | TRBD1 | CASRPDRGRRDTQYF | TGTGCCAGCAGACCCGACAGGGGGCGAAGAGATACGCAGTATTTT
TRBJ1-1 | TRBV3-1/TRBV3-2 | . | . | CASSPSNSMNTEAFF | TGTGCCAGCAGCCCTTCTAACAGCATGAACACTGAAGCTTTCTTT
TRBJ1-1 | TRBV2 | . | TRBD1 | CASRMTGGAAEAFF | TGTGCCAGCAGGATGACAGGGGGCGCCGCTGAAGCTTTCTTT
TRBJ1-5 | TRBV4-3 | . | . | CASSQGPHQPQHF | TGCGCCAGCAGCCAAGGGCCTCATCAGCCCCAGCATTTT
TRBJ2-2 | TRBV4-1 | once | TRBD2 | CASSQDGPLAGGRTGELFF | TGCGCCAGCAGCCAAGATGGGCCCCTAGCGGGAGGGAGAACCGGGGAGCTGTTTTTT
TRBJ2-3 | TRBV7-2 | . | . | CASRPNGGTDTQYF | TGTGCCAGCAGGCCAAACGGGGGAACAGATACGCAGTATTTT
TRBJ1-4 | TRBV28 | . | TRBD1 | CASSKTGGGEKLFF | TGTGCCAGCAGTAAGACAGGGGGCGGCGAAAAACTGTTTTTT
TRBJ1-1 | TRBV2 | . | . | CASSDVTQNTEAFF | TGTGCCAGCAGTGATGTGACACAGAACACTGAAGCTTTCTTT